The 31 T cell receptor beta chains below all came from one sample that was sequenced in a study of cytomegalovirus exposure and HLA in healthy donors. The assay was immunoSEQ multiplex PCR, and TCRdb's table has in-frame clones only and misses some. Counted here are 200,000 or so clones, approximately 84% occurring once; the ten biggest clones make up roughly 7%. Sample: PBMCs. These receptors originate from a man between 18 and 29 years old in good health and CMV-seropositive.

V gene TRBV11-2 combines with J gene TRBJ1-1; D might be TRBD1 (5 bases). CDR3 length equals 14 residues. Trimming stripped 1 base from V and 5 bases from J, with 11 bases between. Per the germline V gene, CDR1 is SGHAT and CDR2 is FQNNGV. The CDR3 DNA is TGTGCCAGCAGCTTAGGGATGGGGGGGACTGAAGCTTTCTTT. Its translation is CASSLGMGGTEAFF.

This clone has a single count. V usage is TRBV18 and J usage is TRBJ2-7; D might be TRBD2 (6 bases). The V and J ends lost 3 bases and 6 bases respectively, with 9 bases between them. This CDR3 contains 12 residues. Germline CDR1 and CDR2: KGHSH and LQKENI. The chain's CDR3 is CASSPLEGEQYF. CDR3 DNA sequence: TGTGCCAGCTCACCCCTGGAGGGCGAGCAGTACTTC.

The chain is built from TRBV30 and TRBJ2-1, with 10 positions matching TRBD2. CDR1 GTSNPN and CDR2 SVGIG come from the germline V gene (reference sequence). Trimming cost V 7 bases and J 3 bases; bases outside gene matches: 12. This CDR3 contains 16 residues. The CDR3 protein is CASTPPSGSFYNEQFF. Written as DNA, the CDR3 is TGTGCCTCCACCCCCCCTAGCGGGAGTTTCTACAATGAGCAGTTCTTC.

The rearrangement uses TRBV7-9 and TRBJ1-1; no definite D call. Germline values: CDR1 SEHNR, CDR2 FQNEAQ (reference sequence). Trimming removed 5 bases from V and 3 bases from J, with 13 bases in between. CDR3 length equals 14 residues. CDR3 region: CASSPPREDTEAFF. CDR3 nucleotide sequence: TGTGCCAGCAGCCCTCCCCGGGAGGACACTGAAGCTTTCTTT.

CDR3 protein: CASSLDGNTGELFF. As DNA, the CDR3 is TGTGCCAGCAGCTTAGACGGGAACACCGGGGAGCTGTTTTTT. The chain links TRBV11-3 to TRBJ2-2; no clear D. The CDR3 is made up of 14 amino acids. Germline lookup yields CDR1 SGHNT and CDR2 YENEEA. V was cut by 0 bases and J by 1 base, with 3 bases left in between.

V usage is TRBV11-3 and J usage is TRBJ2-1; D is possibly TRBD2 (6 bases). The germline V gene encodes CDR1 SGHNT and CDR2 YENEEA. CDR3 length: 11 amino acids. V was trimmed by 6 bases and J by 8 bases, leaving 8 bases between them. This CDR3 is CASSTGDEQFF. The CDR3 region has the DNA TGTGCCAGCAGTACGGGGGATGAGCAGTTCTTC.

This sequence joins TRBV28 and TRBJ2-1; TRBD2 matches 10 bases. The CDR3 has 19 residues. Germline-derived CDR1 and CDR2 are MDHEN and SYDVKM. J gave up 1 base and V 7 bases, and 16 bases lay outside the gene matches. CDR3 bases: TGTGCCAGCACCCCGATAAGGCTAGCGGGAGCCATTTCCTACAATGAGCAGTTCTTC. Its translation is CASTPIRLAGAISYNEQFF.

This rearrangement joins TRBV9 to TRBJ2-7; 13 nucleotides match TRBD2. Germline V gene data show CDR1 as SGDLS and CDR2 as YYNGEE. There are 14 residues in the CDR3. With V trimmed by 3 bases and J by 5 bases, 2 bases remained unmatched. CDR3: CASSAGTSGDEQYF. CDR3 DNA sequence: TGTGCCAGCAGCGCGGGGACTAGCGGGGACGAGCAGTACTTC.

The chain carries TRBV5-6 and TRBJ2-1; tentative D call: TRBD2 (6 bases). Germline V gene sequence: CDR1 SGHDT, CDR2 YYEEEE. V was shortened by 5 bases and J by 0 bases, with 12 bases between the two germline ends. CDR3 size: 15 residues. CDR3 region: CASRGGRSSYNEQFF. The CDR3 DNA reads TGTGCCAGCAGGGGGGGACGGAGCTCCTACAATGAGCAGTTCTTC.

This chain links TRBV4-3 with TRBJ2-1; tentatively, D is TRBD2 (6 bases). The CDR3 contains 17 residues. Germline assignment: CDR1 LGHNA and CDR2 YSLEER. V was cut by 3 bases and J by 0 bases, with 15 bases left in between. The CDR3 sequence is CASSHRDFLHSYNEQFF. CDR3 sequence (DNA): TGCGCCAGCAGCCACCGGGACTTCCTCCACTCCTACAATGAGCAGTTCTTC.

The rearrangement joins TRBV5-6 to TRBJ1-1, with D possibly TRBD1 on 5 matching bases. V dropped 3 bases and J dropped 3 bases, with 12 bases sitting between them. The CDR3 is 14 amino acids. The germline gives CDR1 SGHDT, CDR2 YYEEEE. As DNA, the CDR3 is TGTGCCAGCAGCTCCCGACAGAGATACACTGAAGCTTTCTTT. Its translation is CASSSRQRYTEAFF.

The rearrangement links TRBV9 to TRBJ2-7; 7 nucleotides align to TRBD2. This CDR3 comprises 18 residues. V dropped 5 bases and J dropped 7; count of bases not matched to a gene: 24. CDR1 and CDR2 from the germline V gene are SGDLS and YYNGEE. The CDR3 spells CASSSSPSGGPRGREQYF. The DNA for the CDR3 is TGTGCCAGCAGTTCTTCACCTAGCGGAGGACCCAGAGGACGGGAGCAGTACTTC. Full variable domain (outside the CDR3, taken from reference TRBV9 and TRBJ2-7): DSGVTQTPKHLITATGQRVTLRCSPRSGDLSVYWYQQSLDQGLQFLIQYYNGEERAKGNILERFSAQQFPDLHSELNLSSLELGDSALYFCASSSSPSGGPRGREQYFGPGTRLTVT.

A single count supports this clone. This chain connects TRBV7-6 to TRBJ1-1; weak D call: TRBD1 (6 bases). The CDR3 loop spans 16 amino acids. Germline lookup yields CDR1 SGHVS and CDR2 FNYEAQ. V shed 1 base and J shed 0 bases, with 12 bases lying between them. As DNA, the CDR3 is TGTGCCAGCAGCTTAGATCCCACAGGGATGAACACTGAAGCTTTCTTT. Protein: CASSLDPTGMNTEAFF.

The V gene is TRBV28, the J gene TRBJ2-7, with D tentatively TRBD1 (6 bases). Germline lookup yields CDR1 MDHEN and CDR2 SYDVKM. V lost 5 bases and J 4 bases, leaving 9 bases between the germline ends. This CDR3 contains 12 residues. CDR3 in DNA: TGTGCCAGCAGTATGGGGGCGTACGAGCAGTACTTC. As protein: CASSMGAYEQYF.

V gene TRBV6-6 combines with J gene TRBJ2-7; TRBD2 aligns across 10 bases. The J segment lost 6 bases and the V segment lost 5 bases, leaving 13 bases of the junction unmatched. Germline V CDR1 and CDR2: MNHNY, SVGAGI (reference sequence). The CDR3 runs to 16 residues. CDR3 sequence (DNA): TGTGCCAGCAGTCCGACCTCCGGGACTAGCGACGTCGAGCAGTACTTC. Amino acids: CASSPTSGTSDVEQYF.

The CDR3 region is CASSLELALSTDTQYF. The CDR3, as DNA: TGTGCCAGCAGCTTGGAGCTAGCGCTAAGCACAGATACGCAGTATTTT. The V and J genes are TRBV5-4 and TRBJ2-3, with D perhaps TRBD2 (6 bases). The V end lost 0 bases, the J end lost 0 bases, and 11 bases lay between the germline ends. The CDR3 has 16 amino acids. Germline-derived CDR1 and CDR2 are SGHNT and YYREEE (reference sequence).

The chain links TRBV15 to TRBJ2-2; the D gene is possibly TRBD1 (5 bases). CDR1 LNHNV and CDR2 YYDKDF come from the germline V gene (reference sequence). V was pared by 1 base and J by 1 base, with 13 bases between. This CDR3 comprises 17 residues. DNA for the CDR3: TGTGCCACCAGCAGAGGAATCATTCAGGGGAACACCGGGGAGCTGTTTTTT. The encoded protein is CATSRGIIQGNTGELFF.

The V and J genes are TRBV27 and TRBJ2-7, with TRBD1 matching over 10 bases. Germline CDR1 MNHEY, CDR2 SMNVEV (reference sequence). V lost 4 bases to trimming and J lost 6 bases; unmatched junction nucleotides: 12. The length of the CDR3 is 16 residues. CDR3 nucleotides: TGTGCCAGCAGTTCCTCCGGGACAGGGGCAAGGGGCGAGCAGTACTTC. Its translation: CASSSSGTGARGEQYF.

The sample holds one count of this clone. The chain has TRBV28 and TRBJ2-7, with TRBD2 as a possible D gene (6 bases). This CDR3 has 14 amino acids. Trimming stripped 7 bases from V and 3 bases from J, with 16 bases between. Germline CDR1 and CDR2: MDHEN and SYDVKM. The CDR3 DNA follows: TGTGCCAGCACCCTAGGCTGGGGGGACTACGAGCAGTACTTC. Its protein product is CASTLGWGDYEQYF.

The CDR3 sequence: CASSYQLNTEAFF. The CDR3 bases are TGTGCCAGCAGTTACCAATTGAACACTGAAGCTTTCTTT. The genes are TRBV6-5 and TRBJ1-1, with unresolved D. The CDR3 is 13 amino acids. Germline CDR1 MNHEY, CDR2 SVGAGI. Trimming took 2 bases from V and 0 from J, leaving 4 bases between them.

The chain links TRBV4-3 to TRBJ2-5, with TRBD2 matching 7 bases. V lost 0 bases, J lost 4 bases, and 8 bases stayed unmatched. Germline CDR1 reads LGHNA; CDR2 reads YSLEER. The CDR3 is made up of 16 amino acids. The CDR3 sequence is CASSQDLGTIPETQYF. The CDR3 nucleotides read TGCGCCAGCAGCCAAGATTTGGGGACTATCCCAGAGACCCAGTACTTC.

The chain employs TRBV6-5 and TRBJ1-2, with 9 bases that match TRBD1. The CDR3 is 14 residues long. In germline, CDR1 is MNHEY, CDR2 SVGAGI. Trimming took 6 bases from V and 4 from J; bases not matched to a gene: 6. DNA of the CDR3: TGTGCCAGCAGCACGGGACAGGGAACCTATGGCTACACCTTC. Residues: CASSTGQGTYGYTF.

The chain is built from TRBV28 and TRBJ2-7; 8 bases align to TRBD1. The V gene's germline CDR1 is MDHEN and CDR2 SYDVKM. With V trimmed by 6 bases and J by 4 bases, 11 bases remained unmatched. The length of the CDR3 is 15 residues. The CDR3 loop reads CASSSQRTGLYEQYF. The CDR3 DNA follows: TGTGCCAGCAGCTCCCAGAGGACAGGGCTATACGAGCAGTACTTC.

The chain recombines TRBV30 with TRBJ2-7, with 14 bases fitting TRBD2. The germline V gene encodes CDR1 GTSNPN and CDR2 SVGIG (reference sequence). The V segment lost 4 bases and the J segment 2 bases; nucleotides outside the gene matches: 16. The CDR3 is 19 residues long. CDR3 DNA sequence: TGTGCCTGGATGGTCCAGGACCGAGGGACTAGCGGGAGCCCCTACGAGCAGTACTTC. The encoded protein is CAWMVQDRGTSGSPYEQYF.

The chain joins TRBV19 to TRBJ2-7; a possible D gene is TRBD1 (6 bases). Trimming pared 1 base from V and 1 base from J, leaving 11 bases between. Germline loops: CDR1 LNHDA, CDR2 SQIVND (reference sequence). There are 15 residues in the CDR3. The CDR3 coding sequence is TGTGCCAGTAGTATAGGGCAGGGGCTTTCCTACGAGCAGTACTTC. Its protein product is CASSIGQGLSYEQYF. Drawing the rest from reference TRBV19 and TRBJ2-7, the complete variable domain is DGGITQSPKYLFRKEGQNVTLSCEQNLNHDAMYWYRQDPGQGLRLIYYSQIVNDFQKGDIAEGYSVSREKKESFPLTVTSAQKNPTAFYLCASSIGQGLSYEQYFGPGTRLTVT.

The chain couples TRBV11-3 to TRBJ2-3; the match to TRBD2 covers 11 bases. This CDR3 has 15 residues. The V gene's germline CDR1 is SGHNT and CDR2 YENEEA. With 5 bases clipped from V and 3 bases from J, the junction kept 4 bases outside the gene matches. CDR3 sequence reads: CASSKGTSGTDTQYF. The CDR3 DNA reads TGTGCCAGCAGCAAAGGGACTAGCGGTACAGATACGCAGTATTTT. The whole variable domain, filled in from reference TRBV11-3 and TRBJ2-3, reads EAGVVQSPRYKIIEKKQPVAFWCNPISGHNTLYWYLQNLGQGPELLIRYENEEAVDDSQLPKDRFSAERLKGVDSTLKIQPAELGDSAVYLCASSKGTSGTDTQYFGPGTRLTVL.

This chain joins TRBV28 and TRBJ2-7; 7 nucleotides match TRBD2. V lost 4 bases and J lost 4; bases outside the gene matches: 7. The CDR3 has 14 residues. Germline CDR1 MDHEN, CDR2 SYDVKM. For the CDR3, the DNA is TGTGCCAGCAGTTCACTGACGGGAGGATACGAGCAGTACTTC. Translation gives CASSSLTGGYEQYF.

The genes are TRBV5-1 and TRBJ2-7, with a tentative D call TRBD2 (6 bases). Germline V gene data show CDR1 as SGHRS and CDR2 as YFSETQ. The CDR3 covers 16 residues. Trimming took 1 base from V and 0 from J, leaving 14 bases between them. The CDR3 bases are TGCGCCAGCAGCTTGTCTAGCGCCCTGAGCTCCTACGAGCAGTACTTC. This sequence encodes CASSLSSALSSYEQYF.

V gene TRBV5-1 combines with J gene TRBJ2-5, with 8 bases fitting TRBD1. V lost 4 bases, J lost 4 bases, and 6 bases stayed unmatched. The germline gives CDR1 SGHRS, CDR2 YFSETQ. The CDR3 covers 14 residues. The CDR3 region has the DNA TGCGCCAGCAGCCCCGGACAGGGTCGAGAGACCCAGTACTTC. It yields the protein CASSPGQGRETQYF. Together with reference TRBV5-1 and TRBJ2-5, the CDR3 gives the full variable domain: KAGVTQTPRYLIKTRGQQVTLSCSPISGHRSVSWYQQTPGQGLQFLFEYFSETQRNKGNFPGRFSGRQFSNSRSEMNVSTLELGDSALYLCASSPGQGRETQYFGPGTRLLVL.

The chain combines TRBV9 with TRBJ2-1; 10 bases agree with TRBD2. Germline values: CDR1 SGDLS, CDR2 YYNGEE. V shed 4 bases and J 9 bases; nucleotides not matched to a gene: 7. This CDR3 comprises 14 residues. This CDR3 is CASSQREGRGEQFF. CDR3 nucleotide sequence: TGTGCCAGCAGCCAGCGGGAGGGTCGGGGTGAGCAGTTCTTC. The full variable domain, with the rest looked up from reference TRBV9 and TRBJ2-1, is DSGVTQTPKHLITATGQRVTLRCSPRSGDLSVYWYQQSLDQGLQFLIQYYNGEERAKGNILERFSAQQFPDLHSELNLSSLELGDSALYFCASSQREGRGEQFFGPGTRLTVL.

J is TRBJ2-7 and V is TRBV29-1, with D perhaps TRBD2 (7 bases). This CDR3 has 11 residues. The ends were cut back, 7 bases at V and 7 bases at J, with 14 bases in the middle. Germline lookup yields CDR1 SQVTM and CDR2 ANQGSEA. CDR3 protein: CSAEGGGEQYF. As DNA, the CDR3 is TGCAGCGCCGAGGGGGGAGGGGAGCAGTACTTC.